Listed below are T cell receptor beta chains from one sample, sequenced in a study of cytomegalovirus exposure and HLA in healthy donors. Profiling relied on immunoSEQ multiplex PCR, and the TCRdb table lists in-frame clones only, not all of them. The top ten hold under 2.5% of the sample, which has about 270,000 clones, under 80% seen once. Sample: PBMCs. All receptors come from a female donor in good health and CMV-seronegative. CDR3s include the opening cysteine and the closing phenylalanine or tryptophan.

j_call,v_call,cdr3_aa
TRBJ2-1,TRBV2,CASKAGGTYNEQFF
TRBJ2-1,TRBV2,CASSNLAGAVDEQFF
TRBJ1-1,TRBV6-1,CASSPGTGTEAFF
TRBJ2-1,TRBV6-6,CASSYEGKREFF
TRBJ2-5,TRBV10-1,CASSKDRGQETQYF
TRBJ2-1,TRBV2,CASIRTSGGNEQFF
TRBJ1-6,TRBV27,CASRGRLDNNSPLHF
TRBJ1-3,TRBV5-1,CASSLQGASGNTIYF
TRBJ2-7,TRBV27,CASSLAGTIYEQYF
TRBJ1-1,TRBV2,CASRAGDRGLYTEAFF
TRBJ2-1,TRBV5-4,CASSLRGGNEQFF
TRBJ2-5,TRBV6-4,CASSDSIKGQGSHGETQYF
TRBJ1-2,TRBV28,CASSLRESYGYTF
TRBJ2-2,TRBV11-3,CASRIAGARTGELFF
TRBJ2-1,TRBV27,CASTPRGFNEQFF
TRBJ1-2,TRBV6-5,CATRLTSLYGYTF
TRBJ2-1,TRBV27,CASSLVSHSSEQFF
TRBJ2-2,TRBV6-6,CASRRQGRNTGELFF
TRBJ2-7,TRBV4-1,CASSQGGAGGPYDEQYF
TRBJ2-7,TRBV5-8,CASSLLRGPGTGNF
TRBJ1-1,TRBV7-6,CASSFATGGLTEAFF
TRBJ2-1,TRBV28,CASSFPDRRTGGPLVYEQFF
TRBJ2-7,TRBV2,CASLTGHSSYEQYF
TRBJ2-3,TRBV7-2,CASSLRGSSTDTQYF
TRBJ1-4,TRBV7-9,CASSSVSTEREANEKLFF
TRBJ2-1,TRBV10-3,CASRTSGDNEQFF
TRBJ2-1,TRBV7-7,CASSPLRGSGVLNEQFF
TRBJ2-7,TRBV5-1,CASSLAVGTGGSYEQYF
TRBJ2-1,TRBV7-2,CASSPGVISNEQFF